Presented here are 2 T cell receptor beta chains from one specimen sequenced in a study of CD8 T cells in ankylosing spondylitis. TCRdb reprocessed the 5' RACE reads via MiXCR and lists one record per CDR3 protein. Of around 130,000 distinct CDR3 sequences in the sample, around 9.3% were seen once. The sequenced sample consisted of blood, either unsorted or a sorted T cell fraction (not recorded which). Receptors originate from a male donor with ankylosing spondylitis or in good health (not recorded which).

The table lists this clonotype with a few counts. The V call is TRBV5-6, the J call TRBJ2-7; perhaps D is TRBD1 or TRBD2 (5 bases each). Germline V gene data show CDR1 as SGHDT and CDR2 as YYEEEE. Trimming removed 0 bases at V and 2 bases at J, with 12 bases between. This CDR3 region has 15 residues. CDR3 DNA sequence: TGTGCCAGCAGCTTGGGTCGTGGGGGAACCTACGAGCAGTACTTC. As protein: CASSLGRGGTYEQYF.

At least ten counts were recorded for this clonotype. This chain connects TRBV4-3 to TRBJ1-2, with D maybe TRBD1 (5 bases). The V end lost 1 base, the J end lost 5 bases, and 14 bases lay between the germline ends. In germline, CDR1 is LGHNA, CDR2 YSLEER. The CDR3 sequence is 15 residues long. CDR3 region: CASSQALRGEYGYTF. CDR3 nucleotides: TGCGCCAGCAGCCAAGCCCTCCGGGGGGAGTATGGCTACACCTTC.